This T cell receptor beta chain was sequenced during a study of shared clonotypes between healthy human individuals. The data were produced by immunoSEQ multiplex PCR, yet TCRdb's version contains in-frame clones alone and is incomplete. The sample carries millions of clones, 85% to 95% recorded once. Positively selected for CCR7, the CD45RO-negative cells used as naive CD8 cells excluded terminally differentiated effector memory CD45RA+ cells. On this clone: The target antigen is unknown.

Findings and limits, study-wide: Among the subsets, naive ones generally showed larger estimated richness than memory ones. Sorted-subset sequencing, rarefaction showed, was incomplete despite large depth.

The CDR3 spans 15 residues. Per the germline V gene, CDR1 is GTSNPN and CDR2 is SVGIG (reference sequence). V dropped 5 bases and J dropped 4 bases, with 21 bases sitting between them. Input material: naive CD8+ T cells from PBMCs. The receptor comes from a man between 18 and 29 years old in good health. Some clones in this sample may be carry-over from other donors' samples. The chain recombines TRBV30 with TRBJ2-7, with D tentatively TRBD1 or TRBD2 (5 bases each). The CDR3 bases are TGTGCCTGGGCTCCACTTGAGGGGAATAAATACGAGCAGTACTTC. Translation: CAWAPLEGNKYEQYF.